The 27 T cell receptor beta chains reported below all come from one sample, sequenced in a study of blood T cell repertoires in COVID-19. The method was immunoSEQ multiplex PCR; TCRdb's version includes in-frame clones alone and lacks a portion of them. The data show about 320,000 clones, about 85% seen once. Sequenced: PBMCs or T cells enriched from blood (not recorded which). The source of these receptors is a woman under 40 who had been exposed to COVID-19.

The chain carries TRBV30 and TRBJ1-4; D possibly corresponds to TRBD1 (5 bases). V lost 4 bases and J lost 8, with 14 bases in between. The CDR3 sequence is 13 residues long. Looked up from germline, CDR1 is GTSNPN and CDR2 is SVGIG (reference sequence). CDR3 sequence: CAWTQGSGEKLFF. The DNA for the CDR3 is TGTGCCTGGACCCAGGGTTCAGGCGAAAAACTGTTTTTT.

This clone was recorded once. The V gene is TRBV30, the J gene TRBJ2-2; 8 bases line up with TRBD1. Germline CDR1 GTSNPN, CDR2 SVGIG (reference sequence). The CDR3 has 14 amino acids. The V gene end was trimmed by 6 bases and the J gene end by 7 bases; junction bases not matched to a gene: 10. The CDR3 sequence: CACKSGGWFGELFF. The CDR3 DNA reads TGTGCCTGTAAATCAGGGGGCTGGTTCGGGGAGCTGTTTTTT.

This clone was seen a single time. The chain couples TRBV21-1 to TRBJ1-2; no check of the table's D call, TRBD1, against the DNA was made. TRBV21-1 is a documented pseudogene. CDR3 size: 13 residues. CDR3 sequence: CASSGGQGDGYTF. The CDR3 coding sequence is TGTGCCAGCAGCGGGGGACAGGGGGATGGCTACACCTTC.

In nucleotides, the CDR3 is TGTGCCAGCAATGATAGGGGGGGCGAACCGGAGTACTTC. Translating it yields CASNDRGGEPEYF. The genes are TRBV28 and TRBJ2-7; the D gene is possibly TRBD2 (7 bases). The CDR3 has 13 amino acids. Germline values: CDR1 MDHEN, CDR2 SYDVKM. V was clipped by 7 bases and J by 11 bases, with 21 bases between them.

CDR3 residues: CASSPGQMQNSPLHF. CDR3 DNA sequence: TGCGCCAGCAGCCCCGGACAGATGCAAAATTCACCCCTCCACTTT. The chain links TRBV5-1 to TRBJ1-6; D may be TRBD1 (6 bases). CDR3 length: 15 amino acids. The germline V gene has CDR1 SGHRS and CDR2 YFSETQ. V was clipped by 4 bases and J by 7 bases, with 15 bases between them.

The genes are TRBV28 and TRBJ2-7; TRBD2 matches at 8 bases. Germline CDR1 and CDR2: MDHEN and SYDVKM. J was trimmed by 1 base and V by 7 bases; bases with no gene match: 9. This CDR3 spans 15 amino acids. Here the CDR3 DNA reads TGTGCCAGCATTTTGACTACGGGGGGGTCCTACGAGCAGTACTTC. Amino acids: CASILTTGGSYEQYF. The full variable domain, rest sourced from reference TRBV28 and TRBJ2-7, is DVKVTQSSRYLVKRTGEKVFLECVQDMDHENMFWYRQDPGLGLRLIYFSYDVKMKEKGDIPEGYSVSREKKERFSLILESASTNQTSMYLCASILTTGGSYEQYFGPGTRLTVT.

This sequence joins TRBV19 and TRBJ1-1; D is possibly TRBD1 (6 bases). Trimming pared 4 bases from V and 8 bases from J, leaving 26 bases between. The CDR3 loop spans 17 amino acids. In germline, CDR1 is LNHDA, CDR2 SQIVND (reference sequence). The CDR3 reads CASSTGSPWTDQEEAFF. CDR3 nucleotides: TGTGCCAGTAGTACCGGATCCCCCTGGACAGACCAAGAGGAAGCTTTCTTT.

The CDR3 here is CASSVGTGIYGYTF. DNA for the CDR3: TGTGCCAGCAGCGTAGGGACAGGGATCTATGGCTACACCTTC. The chain combines TRBV9 with TRBJ1-2, with 8 bases that match TRBD1. The ends lost 0 bases at V and 4 bases at J; junction bases unmatched: 2. Germline-derived CDR1 and CDR2 are SGDLS and YYNGEE. The CDR3 is made up of 14 amino acids.

A word on this clone: At the DNA level, this CDR3 is encoded by other sequences in the same sample as well. The J gene is TRBJ1-1, the V gene TRBV3-1 (or the pseudogene TRBV3-2); tentatively, D is TRBD1 (6 bases). Germline V CDR1 and CDR2: LGHDT, YNNKEL (reference sequence). The V end lost 2 bases, the J end lost 5 bases, and 12 bases lay between the germline ends. The CDR3 runs to 14 residues. The chain's CDR3 is CASSQPDRRTEAFF. The CDR3 region has the DNA TGTGCCAGCAGCCAACCAGACAGGCGAACTGAAGCTTTCTTT.

This clone was observed a handful of times. The chain combines TRBV4-1 with TRBJ2-7; D may be TRBD2 (5 bases). Deletions cut 4 bases from V and 7 bases from J, with 20 bases between. The CDR3 is 15 residues long. Looked up from germline, CDR1 is MGHRA and CDR2 is YSYEKL. In DNA, the CDR3 is TGCGCCAGCAGCCCGGACTTTCCCCTGATTCGGGAGCAGTACTTC. Protein: CASSPDFPLIREQYF.

V and J are TRBV29-1 and TRBJ2-2, with TRBD2 identical over 14 bases. CDR1 and CDR2 (germline): SQVTM, ANQGSEA. V gave up 5 bases and J gave up 8 bases; unmatched junction bases: 10. This CDR3 contains 16 residues. CDR3 in amino acids: CSVSVRLAGGLGELFF. The CDR3 DNA is TGCAGCGTTTCCGTCAGACTAGCGGGGGGGCTAGGGGAGCTGTTTTTT.

The gene calls are TRBV28 and TRBJ2-5; D is ambiguous. Between the trimmed V and J ends, which lost 4 bases and 4 bases, there was a span of 13 bases. Germline CDR1 MDHEN, CDR2 SYDVKM. CDR3 length: 14 residues. CDR3 loop: CASSSPPPGETQYF. The DNA for the CDR3 is TGTGCCAGCAGTTCACCCCCTCCGGGAGAGACCCAGTACTTC.

The chain carries TRBV7-8 and TRBJ1-5; the match to TRBD1 covers 8 bases. Germline loops: CDR1 SGHVS, CDR2 FQNEAQ. The CDR3 length is 16 residues. V lost 3 bases, J lost 3 bases, and 7 bases stayed unmatched. This chain's CDR3 is CASSFYQGADNQPQHF. The CDR3 bases are TGTGCCAGCAGCTTCTACCAGGGGGCTGACAATCAGCCCCAGCATTTT.

The chain uses TRBV9 and TRBJ2-7, with 9 bases that match TRBD1. The J segment lost 6 bases and the V segment lost 4 bases, leaving 14 bases of the junction unmatched. This CDR3 comprises 16 residues. The germline CDR1 and CDR2 sequences are SGDLS and YYNGEE. The CDR3 nucleotides are TGTGCCAGCAGCATGTTTCCGGGACAGGGACCGGGCGAGCAGTACTTC. It is translated as CASSMFPGQGPGEQYF.

This chain joins TRBV7-9 and TRBJ1-2, with 7 nucleotides matching TRBD1. V shed 6 bases and J 2 bases; nucleotides not matched to a gene: 12. The CDR3 spans 16 residues. In germline, CDR1 is SEHNR, CDR2 FQNEAQ (reference sequence). The CDR3 sequence: CASRTNPGQINYGYTF. The CDR3, as DNA: TGTGCCAGCAGAACAAACCCGGGACAGATAAACTATGGCTACACCTTC.

The rearrangement uses TRBV2 and TRBJ1-1; D is unclear. V shed 3 bases and J shed 4 bases, with 15 bases lying between them. The CDR3 runs 15 residues. The germline CDR1 and CDR2 sequences are SNHLY and FYNNEI. CDR3 coding DNA: TGTGCCAGCAGTGAGGGTATAGGGAGAGGCACTGAAGCTTTCTTT. Translated, it gives CASSEGIGRGTEAFF.

In the case of this clone: At the DNA level, this CDR3 is encoded by other sequences in the same sample as well. This chain uses TRBV7-3 with TRBJ2-1; 8 bases map to TRBD2. V was pared by 3 bases and J by 5 bases, with 3 bases of the junction left unmatched. CDR3 length: 14 residues. The V gene's germline CDR1 is SGHTA and CDR2 FQGTGA. The CDR3 sequence: CASSLAGGHNEQFF. The CDR3 nucleotides read TGTGCCAGCAGCTTGGCGGGGGGACACAATGAGCAGTTCTTC.

The rearrangement links TRBV9 to TRBJ2-1; TRBD1 matches at 8 bases. The CDR3 has 15 amino acids. V shed 4 bases and J 0 bases; nucleotides not matched to a gene: 3. Per the germline V gene, CDR1 is SGDLS and CDR2 is YYNGEE. The CDR3 DNA reads TGTGCCAGCAGCCCAGGGACAGGCTCCTACAATGAGCAGTTCTTC. Translating it yields CASSPGTGSYNEQFF.

In its sample, this clone was seen once. J is TRBJ2-1 and V is TRBV7-9; no definite D call. The germline CDR1 and CDR2 sequences are SEHNR and FQNEAQ (reference sequence). V lost 4 bases, J lost 8 bases, and 12 bases lay in between. This CDR3 contains 13 residues. The CDR3 DNA reads as TGTGCCAGCAGCTCTTCCCTCGCGGATGAGCAGTTCTTC. It is translated as CASSSSLADEQFF.

J is TRBJ2-3 and V is TRBV30, with D maybe TRBD1 (5 bases). From germline, CDR1 is GTSNPN and CDR2 SVGIG (reference sequence). This CDR3 region has 14 residues. V was shortened by 5 bases and J by 2 bases, with 14 bases between the two germline ends. Here the CDR3 reads CAWARGGATDTQYF. The CDR3 DNA sequence: TGTGCCTGGGCCAGAGGTGGGGCCACAGATACGCAGTATTTT. Variable domain in full (rest from reference TRBV30 and TRBJ2-3): SQTIHQWPATLVQPVGSPLSLECTVEGTSNPNLYWYRQAAGRGLQLLFYSVGIGQISSEVPQNLSASRPQDRQFILSSKKLLLSDSGFYLCAWARGGATDTQYFGPGTRLTVL.

The chain links TRBV24-1 to TRBJ1-5, with 8 bases that match TRBD1. This CDR3 comprises 14 residues. Germline CDR1 KGHDR, CDR2 SFDVKD. With 6 bases clipped from V and 6 bases from J, the junction kept 6 bases outside the gene matches. For the CDR3, the DNA is TGTGCCACCAGTCCGTCAGGGGGCAGTCAGCCCCAGCATTTT. This translates into CATSPSGGSQPQHF.

The genes are TRBV6-1 and TRBJ1-5, with D unclear. The V and J ends lost 3 bases and 1 base respectively, with 4 bases between them. Germline CDR1 reads MNHNS; CDR2 reads SASEGT. This CDR3 region has 13 residues. CDR3 bases: TGTGCCAGCAGTGAGCTAAGCAATCAGCCCCAGCATTTT. As protein: CASSELSNQPQHF.

Comment on this clone: The sample holds other DNA sequences that translate to the same CDR3. V gene TRBV6-2 or TRBV6-3 combines with J gene TRBJ2-2; no definite D call. The V end was cut by 2 bases, the J end by 1 base, with 8 bases between. CDR3 length equals 15 residues. Per germline, CDR1 MNHEY and CDR2 SVGEGT. The CDR3 loop is CASSYLTGNTGELFF. The CDR3 DNA reads TGTGCCAGCAGTTACCTTACCGGGAACACCGGGGAGCTGTTTTTT.

The CDR3 spells CASRSYTGSSYNSPLHF. The CDR3 nucleotides are TGTGCCAGCAGATCTTATACAGGGAGCTCCTATAATTCACCCCTCCACTTT. The genes are TRBV5-6 and TRBJ1-6, with D possibly being TRBD1 (6 bases). The CDR3 spans 17 residues. Germline CDR1 and CDR2: SGHDT and YYEEEE. Trimming stripped 5 bases from V and 0 bases from J, with 15 bases between.

The CDR3 coding sequence is TGTGCCAGCAGTTTTGATCTAGGCTATGAGCAGTTCTTC. It yields the protein CASSFDLGYEQFF. This chain joins TRBV12-3 or TRBV12-4 and TRBJ2-1; D uncertain. CDR3 size: 13 residues. Trimming shortened V by 3 bases and J by 8 bases, and 11 bases separated the two germline ends.

V is TRBV19 and J is TRBJ1-1, with a tentative D call TRBD1 (6 bases). V lost 3 bases and J 5 bases, leaving 10 bases between the germline ends. From germline, CDR1 is LNHDA and CDR2 SQIVND (reference sequence). The CDR3 is 13 amino acids. The CDR3 protein is CASSIRGATEAFF. CDR3 coding DNA: TGTGCCAGTAGTATTCGGGGGGCGACTGAAGCTTTCTTT.

The chain has TRBV7-9 and TRBJ1-4; D is ambiguous. CDR3 length: 17 residues. V shed 2 bases and J shed 0 bases, with 13 bases lying between them. Germline values: CDR1 SEHNR, CDR2 FQNEAQ (reference sequence). The CDR3 nucleotides are TGTGCCAGCAGCTTACAGGATGCCGGGGCAACTAATGAAAAACTGTTTTTT. Protein product: CASSLQDAGATNEKLFF.